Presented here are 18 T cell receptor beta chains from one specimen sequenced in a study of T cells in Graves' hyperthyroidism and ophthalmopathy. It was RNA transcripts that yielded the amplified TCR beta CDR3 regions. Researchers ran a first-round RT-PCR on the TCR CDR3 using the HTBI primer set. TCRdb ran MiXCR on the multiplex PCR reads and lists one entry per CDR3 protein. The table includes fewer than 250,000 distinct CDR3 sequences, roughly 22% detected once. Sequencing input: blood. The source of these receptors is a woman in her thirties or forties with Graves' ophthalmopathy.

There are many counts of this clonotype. CDR3 residues: CASRKGHFSGNTIYF. The CDR3, as DNA: TGTGCCAGCAGGAAGGGACATTTCTCTGGAAACACCATATATTTT. The V gene is TRBV28, the J gene TRBJ1-3; D possibly corresponds to TRBD1 (6 bases). This CDR3 spans 15 amino acids. Germline CDR1 and CDR2: MDHEN and SYDVKM. V was trimmed by 6 bases and J by 0 bases, leaving 12 bases between them.

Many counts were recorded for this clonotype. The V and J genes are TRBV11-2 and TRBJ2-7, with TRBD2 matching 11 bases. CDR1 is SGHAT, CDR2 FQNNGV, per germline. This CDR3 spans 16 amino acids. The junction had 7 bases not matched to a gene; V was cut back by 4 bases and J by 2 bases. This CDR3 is CASSSGLAEWAYEQYF. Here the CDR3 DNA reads TGTGCCAGCAGCTCGGGACTAGCGGAGTGGGCCTACGAGCAGTACTTC.

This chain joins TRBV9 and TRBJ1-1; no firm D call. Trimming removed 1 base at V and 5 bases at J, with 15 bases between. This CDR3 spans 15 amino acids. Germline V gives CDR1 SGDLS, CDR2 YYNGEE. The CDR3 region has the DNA TGTGCCAGCAGCGTAATCCCCTCACAAGGAACTGAAGCTTTCTTT. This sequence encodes CASSVIPSQGTEAFF.

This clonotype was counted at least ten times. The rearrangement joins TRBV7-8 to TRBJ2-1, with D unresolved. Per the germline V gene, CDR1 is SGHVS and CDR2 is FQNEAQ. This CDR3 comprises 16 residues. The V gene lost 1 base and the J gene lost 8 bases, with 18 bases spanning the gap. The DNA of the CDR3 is TGTGCCAGCAGCTTAGGCTTCCGCGGTGGGCGGCATGAGCAGTTCTTC. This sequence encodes CASSLGFRGGRHEQFF.

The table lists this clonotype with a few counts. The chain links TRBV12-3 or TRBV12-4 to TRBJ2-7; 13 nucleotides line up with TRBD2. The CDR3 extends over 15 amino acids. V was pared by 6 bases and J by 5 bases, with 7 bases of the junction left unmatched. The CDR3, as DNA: TGTGCCAGCAGACCACTAGCGGGAGGGCCCCACGAGCAGTACTTC. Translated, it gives CASRPLAGGPHEQYF.

The CDR3 DNA reads as TGTGCCAGCAGTTTGGGCAGGGGGCGAACTGAAGCTTTCTTT. Amino acid sequence: CASSLGRGRTEAFF. The genes are TRBV28 and TRBJ1-1; TRBD1 aligns across 8 bases. With V trimmed by 3 bases and J by 5 bases, 5 bases remained unmatched. In germline, CDR1 is MDHEN, CDR2 SYDVKM. The CDR3 is 14 amino acids.

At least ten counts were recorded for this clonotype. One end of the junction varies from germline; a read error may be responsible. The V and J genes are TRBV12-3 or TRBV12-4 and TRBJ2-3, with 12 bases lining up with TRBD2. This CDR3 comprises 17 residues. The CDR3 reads CASSSPSSGRAWDTQYF. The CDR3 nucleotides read TGTGCCAGCAGTTCCCCTTCTAGCGGGAGGGCCTGGGATACACAGTATTTT.

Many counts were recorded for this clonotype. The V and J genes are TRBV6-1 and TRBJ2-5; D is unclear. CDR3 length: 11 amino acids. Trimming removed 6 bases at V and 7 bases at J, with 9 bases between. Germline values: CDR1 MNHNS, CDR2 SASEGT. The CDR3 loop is CASSRSGTQYF. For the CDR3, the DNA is TGTGCCAGCAGCCGGAGTGGGACCCAGTACTTC.

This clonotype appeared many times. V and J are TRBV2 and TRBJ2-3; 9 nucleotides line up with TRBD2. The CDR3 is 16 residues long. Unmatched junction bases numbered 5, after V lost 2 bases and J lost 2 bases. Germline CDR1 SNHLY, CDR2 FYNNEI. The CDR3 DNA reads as TGTGCCAGCAGTGAATCGCTAGCGGGGCTCACAGATACGCAGTATTTT. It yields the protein CASSESLAGLTDTQYF.

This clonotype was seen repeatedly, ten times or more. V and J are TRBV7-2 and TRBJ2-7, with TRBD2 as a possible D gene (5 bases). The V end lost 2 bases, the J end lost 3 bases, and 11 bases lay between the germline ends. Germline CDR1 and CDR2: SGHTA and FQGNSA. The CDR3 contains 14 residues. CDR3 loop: CASSLPGLSYEQYF. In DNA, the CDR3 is TGTGCCAGCAGCTTACCAGGACTGAGCTACGAGCAGTACTTC.

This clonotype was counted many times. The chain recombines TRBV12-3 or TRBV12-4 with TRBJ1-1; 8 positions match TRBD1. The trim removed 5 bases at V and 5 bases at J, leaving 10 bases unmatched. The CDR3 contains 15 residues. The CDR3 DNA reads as TGTGCCAGCAGTCTATCCGACAGGGGAGGAACTGAAGCTTTCTTT. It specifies CASSLSDRGGTEAFF.

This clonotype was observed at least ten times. The CDR3: CASSLGGPGGYGYTF. The DNA of the CDR3 is TGTGCCAGCAGTTTAGGTGGTCCGGGCGGCTATGGCTACACCTTC. This chain connects TRBV28 to TRBJ1-2; unclear D gene. V shed 2 bases and J shed 4 bases, with 14 bases lying between them. There are 15 residues in the CDR3. Germline V gives CDR1 MDHEN, CDR2 SYDVKM.

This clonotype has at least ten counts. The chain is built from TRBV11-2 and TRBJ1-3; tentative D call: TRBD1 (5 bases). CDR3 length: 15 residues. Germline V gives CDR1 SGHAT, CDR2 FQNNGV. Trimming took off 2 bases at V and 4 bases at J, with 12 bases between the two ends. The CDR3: CASSLQGTVGNTIYF. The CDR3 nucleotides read TGTGCCAGCAGCTTACAGGGTACGGTGGGAAACACCATATATTTT.

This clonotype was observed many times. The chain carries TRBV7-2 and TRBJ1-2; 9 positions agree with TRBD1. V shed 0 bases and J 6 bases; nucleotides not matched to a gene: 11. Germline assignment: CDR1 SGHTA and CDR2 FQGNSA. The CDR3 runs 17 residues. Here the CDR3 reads CASSLALGETGGNGYTF. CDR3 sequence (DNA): TGTGCCAGCAGCTTAGCATTGGGGGAGACAGGGGGGAATGGCTACACCTTC.

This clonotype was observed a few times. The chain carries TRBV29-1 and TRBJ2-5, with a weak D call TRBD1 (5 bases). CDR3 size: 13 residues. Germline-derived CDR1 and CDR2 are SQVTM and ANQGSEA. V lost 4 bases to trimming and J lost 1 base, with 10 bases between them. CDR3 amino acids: CSVGIDSQETQYF. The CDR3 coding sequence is TGCAGCGTTGGAATTGACAGCCAAGAGACCCAGTACTTC. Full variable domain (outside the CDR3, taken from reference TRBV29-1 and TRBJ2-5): SAVISQKPSRDICQRGTSLTIQCQVDSQVTMMFWYRQQPGQSLTLIATANQGSEATYESGFVIDKFPISRPNLTFSTLTVSNMSPEDSSIYLCSVGIDSQETQYFGPGTRLLVL.

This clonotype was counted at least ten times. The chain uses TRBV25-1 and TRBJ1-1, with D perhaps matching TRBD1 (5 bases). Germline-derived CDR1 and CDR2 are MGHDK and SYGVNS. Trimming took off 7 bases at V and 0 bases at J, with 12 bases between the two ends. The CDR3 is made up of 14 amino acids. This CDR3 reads CASTTGALNTEAFF. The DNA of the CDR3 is TGTGCCAGCACAACAGGAGCCCTGAACACTGAAGCTTTCTTT.

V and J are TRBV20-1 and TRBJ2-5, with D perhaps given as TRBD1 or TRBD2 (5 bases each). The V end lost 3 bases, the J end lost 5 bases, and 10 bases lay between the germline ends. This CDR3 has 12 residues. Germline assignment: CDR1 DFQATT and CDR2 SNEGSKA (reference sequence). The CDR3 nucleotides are TGCAGTGCTAGTGTGAGGGGTGAGACCCAGTACTTC. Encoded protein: CSASVRGETQYF.

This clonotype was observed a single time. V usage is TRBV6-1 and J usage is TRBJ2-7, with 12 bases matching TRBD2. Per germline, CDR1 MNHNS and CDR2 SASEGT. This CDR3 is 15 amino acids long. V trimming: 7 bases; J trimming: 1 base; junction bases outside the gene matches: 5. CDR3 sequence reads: CASTRGLAGSYEQYF. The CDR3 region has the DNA TGTGCCAGCACCCGCGGACTAGCGGGATCCTACGAGCAGTACTTC.